The 10 T cell receptor beta chains presented below share a single source sample, sequenced in a study of blood T cell repertoires in COVID-19. TCRdb keeps only in-frame clones here, not all; method: immunoSEQ multiplex PCR. The sample lists 310,000 or so clones, around 87% seen once, with 1% in the top ten. Material: peripheral blood. The receptors stem from a man aged 45-65 years with active or convalescent COVID-19.

In this sample, this clone turned up a few times. V usage is TRBV10-3 and J usage is TRBJ1-4, with D tentatively TRBD1 (5 bases). Trimming removed 0 bases from V and 2 bases from J, with 7 bases in between. The CDR3 sequence is 15 residues long. Germline V gives CDR1 ENHRY, CDR2 SYGVKD. This chain's CDR3 is CAISESRGTNEKLFF. In DNA form, the CDR3 reads TGTGCCATCAGTGAGTCAAGGGGTACTAATGAAAAACTGTTTTTT.

This chain links TRBV7-9 with TRBJ1-1, with a tentative D call TRBD1 (6 bases). V shed 1 base and J shed 1 base, with 10 bases lying between them. CDR1 is SEHNR, CDR2 FQNEAQ, per germline (reference sequence). CDR3 size: 15 residues. The CDR3 DNA reads as TGTGCCAGCAGCTTAGTTACAGGGAGGAACACTGAAGCTTTCTTT. Encoded protein: CASSLVTGRNTEAFF.

The chain links TRBV6-4 to TRBJ1-2; D call uncertain. Trimming left V 0 bases short and J 6 bases short, with 8 bases between. The germline gives CDR1 MRHNA, CDR2 SNTAGT. The CDR3 has 13 amino acids. This CDR3 reads CASSDSTGDGYTF. The DNA of the CDR3 is TGTGCCAGCAGTGACTCTACCGGGGATGGCTACACCTTC.

V gene TRBV3-1 (or the pseudogene TRBV3-2) combines with J gene TRBJ1-1; a weak D match, TRBD1 (6 bases). The V end lost 4 bases, the J end lost 5 bases, and 11 bases lay between the germline ends. The CDR3 runs 13 residues. Germline CDR1 and CDR2: LGHDT and YNNKEL (reference sequence). CDR3 DNA: TGTGCCAGCAGCCCCGGGGGGGCAACTGAAGCTTTCTTT. Its translation: CASSPGGATEAFF.

This clone is a singleton in its sample. The V and J genes are TRBV7-6 and TRBJ2-2, with D unresolved. The CDR3 is 14 residues long. Germline V gives CDR1 SGHVS, CDR2 FNYEAQ. Trimming took off 0 bases at V and 1 base at J, with 3 bases between the two ends. This CDR3 is CASSLALNTGELFF. The CDR3 DNA follows: TGTGCCAGCAGCTTAGCCCTGAACACCGGGGAGCTGTTTTTT.

V gene TRBV3-1 (or the pseudogene TRBV3-2) combines with J gene TRBJ1-2, with TRBD1 as a possible D gene (5 bases). This CDR3 is 14 amino acids long. V dropped 3 bases and J dropped 8 bases, with 16 bases sitting between them. Germline V gene lookup returns CDR1 LGHDT and CDR2 YNNKEL (reference sequence). The CDR3 DNA is TGTGCCAGCAGCCACAGGGAACCCGCTCGGGGCTACACCTTC. It yields the protein CASSHREPARGYTF.

The CDR3 DNA reads TGTGCCAGCAGTAAACACGGAGCCGAGCAGTACTTC. It specifies CASSKHGAEQYF. The rearrangement uses TRBV28 and TRBJ2-7; the D is unclear. There are 12 residues in the CDR3. CDR1 and CDR2 (germline): MDHEN, SYDVKM. Trimming took 5 bases from V and 6 from J, leaving 11 bases between them.

In this sample, this clone turned up once. An end of the junction does not agree with germline; a read error may underlie this. V gene TRBV2 combines with J gene TRBJ1-2; 8 bases map to TRBD1. This CDR3 region has 14 residues. The germline V gene encodes CDR1 SNHLY and CDR2 FYNNEI. Written as DNA, the CDR3 is TGTGCCAGCAGCGAAGGACAGGGAGTATATGGCTACACCTTC. Its protein is CASSEGQGVYGYTF.

The V gene is TRBV5-1, the J gene TRBJ1-5; 7 positions match TRBD1. With V trimmed by 4 bases and J by 0 bases, 7 bases remained unmatched. The CDR3 extends over 16 amino acids. Germline V gene lookup returns CDR1 SGHRS and CDR2 YFSETQ. The CDR3 DNA follows: TGCGCCAGCAGCCGTGACGGACAGGATAGCAATCAGCCCCAGCATTTT. Translating gives CASSRDGQDSNQPQHF.

The chain couples TRBV27 to TRBJ2-2, with D perhaps TRBD2 (5 bases). The V end was cut by 0 bases, the J end by 8 bases, with 16 bases between. CDR3 length: 16 residues. CDR1 and CDR2 (germline): MNHEY, SMNVEV (reference sequence). CDR3 residues: CASSLSVIGGSGELFF. Written as DNA, the CDR3 is TGTGCCAGCAGTTTATCTGTTATAGGCGGGTCAGGGGAGCTGTTTTTT.